This T cell receptor beta chain was recovered during a study of T cells after yellow fever vaccination. Broader study findings: Highly abundant clonotypes carried over from the bulk population could end up in FACS-sorted repertoires as contaminants. Of the clonotypes, a small share occurred in both CD4 and CD8 compartments. Researchers report a weaker secondary response that nonetheless peaked faster, day 5 versus 15.

This clonotype was seen a handful of times. Its antigen is not identified. Losses at the gene ends were 4 bases for V and 0 bases for J; bases not matched to a gene: 5. The CDR3 contains 16 residues. Germline V gene sequence: CDR1 WSHSY, CDR2 SAAADI. TCRdb ran MiXCR on the 5' RACE reads and lists one entry per CDR3 protein. This sample carries about 260,000 distinct CDR3 sequences, over 4.5% of them seen once, and the ten largest clones take 2.5% to 4%. This receptor was obtained from a man between 18 and 29 years old who received the YFV17D yellow fever vaccine. The sample here was CD4+ T cells sorted from PBMCs, taken on the day of the yellow fever booster vaccination. The rearrangement joins TRBV10-2 to TRBJ1-5; 8 bases map to TRBD1. The CDR3 DNA follows: TGCGCCAGCAGTGGGGGGACAGGATTTAGCAATCAGCCCCAGCATTTT. Amino acids: CASSGGTGFSNQPQHF.